This T cell receptor beta chain was identified in a study of blood T cell repertoires in COVID-19. Profiling relied on immunoSEQ multiplex PCR, and the TCRdb table lists in-frame clones only, not all of them. The sample lists 140,000 or so clones; approximately 84% were seen once. Germline V CDR1 and CDR2: WNHNN, SYGVQD (reference sequence). The germline V and J ends were trimmed by 2 bases and 4 bases, with 16 bases remaining between them. This CDR3 is 16 amino acids long. The gene calls are TRBV10-1 and TRBJ2-3; tentatively, D is TRBD2 (5 bases). This receptor was taken from a woman aged 60-70 years with acute or convalescent COVID-19. Material for sequencing was peripheral blood. Written as DNA, the CDR3 is TGCGCCAGCAGTGAGCCGTCCGAGGACTTACCAGATACGCAGTATTTT. Amino acids: CASSEPSEDLPDTQYF.